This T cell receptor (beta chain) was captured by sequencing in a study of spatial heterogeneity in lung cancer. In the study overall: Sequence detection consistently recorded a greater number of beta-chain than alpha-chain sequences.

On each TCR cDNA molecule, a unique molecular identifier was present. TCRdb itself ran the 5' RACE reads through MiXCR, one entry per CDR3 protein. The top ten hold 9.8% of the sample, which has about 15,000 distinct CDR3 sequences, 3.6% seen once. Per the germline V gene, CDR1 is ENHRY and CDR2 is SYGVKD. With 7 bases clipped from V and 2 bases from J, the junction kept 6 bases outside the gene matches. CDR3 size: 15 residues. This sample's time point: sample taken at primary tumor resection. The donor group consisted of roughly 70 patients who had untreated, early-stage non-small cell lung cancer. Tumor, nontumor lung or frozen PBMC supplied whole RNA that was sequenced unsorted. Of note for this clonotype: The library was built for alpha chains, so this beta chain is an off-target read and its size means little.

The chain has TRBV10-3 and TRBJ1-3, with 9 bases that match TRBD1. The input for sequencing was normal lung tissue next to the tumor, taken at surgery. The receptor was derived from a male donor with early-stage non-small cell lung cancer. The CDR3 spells CAITRGTGTGNTIYF. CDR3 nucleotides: TGTGCCATCACCAGGGGGACAGGGACTGGAAACACCATATATTTT.